The 29 T cell receptor beta chains below come from one sample, sequenced in a study of T cells in Graves' hyperthyroidism and ophthalmopathy. There were TCR beta CDR3 regions amplified from RNA transcripts. HTBI primers were the set used in a first-round RT-PCR of the TCR CDR3. Each CDR3 protein is one row after TCRdb ran MiXCR on the multiplex PCR reads. The table has some 300,000 distinct CDR3 sequences, around a fifth seen once. The sequenced sample was blood. These receptors were collected from a man between 45 and 60 years old with Graves' ophthalmopathy.

The chain links TRBV20-1 to TRBJ1-1; tentative D call: TRBD1 (6 bases). The CDR3 spans 13 residues. With 5 bases removed from V and 1 base from J, the gap between germline ends came to 11 bases. CDR1 and CDR2 from the germline V gene are DFQATT and SNEGSKA (reference sequence). Here the CDR3 reads CSARTGRNTEAFF. The CDR3 region has the DNA TGCAGTGCTCGAACAGGGAGGAACACTGAAGCTTTCTTT.

This chain joins TRBV27 and TRBJ1-5; no reliable D call. CDR1 and CDR2 from the germline V gene are MNHEY and SMNVEV (reference sequence). The CDR3 totals 15 residues. The V end lost 2 bases, the J end lost 2 bases, and 10 bases lay between the germline ends. This CDR3 is CASSLKGSGNQPQHF. CDR3 nucleotides: TGTGCCAGCAGTTTAAAGGGATCTGGCAATCAGCCCCAGCATTTT.

The genes are TRBV7-9 and TRBJ1-6, with D unclear. CDR3 size: 12 residues. From germline, CDR1 is SEHNR and CDR2 FQNEAQ (reference sequence). With 1 base removed from V and 13 bases from J, the gap between germline ends came to 8 bases. The CDR3 spells CASSLDEVPLHF. In nucleotides, the CDR3 is TGTGCCAGCAGCTTAGACGAGGTTCCCCTCCACTTT.

This clonotype was found many times. The chain uses TRBV11-2 and TRBJ2-3; D may correspond to TRBD1 or TRBD2 (5 bases each). Per the germline V gene, CDR1 is SGHAT and CDR2 is FQNNGV. The CDR3 consists of 16 residues. Between the trimmed V and J ends, which lost 3 bases and 4 bases, there was a span of 17 bases. CDR3 nucleotide sequence: TGTGCCAGCAGCTTTAAGGGCAGGGCGAGGGCAGATACGCAGTATTTT. Translation gives CASSFKGRARADTQYF.

The gene calls are TRBV5-1 and TRBJ2-1; 9 bases fit TRBD2. The CDR3 consists of 16 residues. With 4 bases clipped from V and 7 bases from J, the junction kept 12 bases outside the gene matches. Germline V gene sequence: CDR1 SGHRS, CDR2 YFSETQ. CDR3 protein: CASSLRGGLAGNEQFF. The CDR3 coding sequence is TGCGCCAGCAGCCTCCGGGGGGGGCTAGCGGGAAATGAGCAGTTCTTC. Full variable domain (outside the CDR3, taken from reference TRBV5-1 and TRBJ2-1): KAGVTQTPRYLIKTRGQQVTLSCSPISGHRSVSWYQQTPGQGLQFLFEYFSETQRNKGNFPGRFSGRQFSNSRSEMNVSTLELGDSALYLCASSLRGGLAGNEQFFGPGTRLTVL.

J is TRBJ2-5 and V is TRBV9; 9 positions agree with TRBD1. Germline-derived CDR1 and CDR2 are SGDLS and YYNGEE. The CDR3 totals 15 residues. The V and J ends lost 2 bases and 4 bases, in that order; junction bases with no gene match: 6. The CDR3: CASSVTGGLVETQYF. CDR3 DNA: TGTGCCAGCAGCGTTACAGGGGGCTTGGTAGAGACCCAGTACTTC.

As for this clonotype: One base away lies a much larger clone, so this may be a sequencing read error. The CDR3 region is CASSSNPFGAGDTIYF. In nucleotides, the CDR3 is TGTGCCAGCAGTTCGAATCCGTTTGGGGCTGGAGACACCATATATTTT. The chain recombines TRBV28 with TRBJ1-3; D is possibly TRBD1 (5 bases). This CDR3 comprises 16 residues. In germline, CDR1 is MDHEN, CDR2 SYDVKM.

V usage is TRBV7-3 and J usage is TRBJ2-6; D is perhaps TRBD1 (6 bases). The CDR3 spans 15 residues. Germline-derived CDR1 and CDR2 are SGHTA and FQGTGA. V was clipped by 6 bases and J by 3 bases, with 12 bases between them. The DNA for the CDR3 is TGTGCCAGCAGGGATCAGGGGAATGGGGCCAACGTCCTGACTTTC. Translation gives CASRDQGNGANVLTF.

The table lists this clonotype with a few counts. The rearrangement joins TRBV27 to TRBJ1-4; no clear D. Germline V CDR1 and CDR2: MNHEY, SMNVEV (reference sequence). CDR3 length: 15 amino acids. Trimming shortened V by 1 base and J by 0 bases, and 6 bases separated the two germline ends. The CDR3 loop is CASSLFGATNEKLFF. The CDR3 DNA sequence: TGTGCCAGCAGTTTATTCGGGGCAACTAATGAAAAACTGTTTTTT.

The V and J genes are TRBV28 and TRBJ2-7, with a possible D match to TRBD2 (5 bases). The CDR3 has 16 residues. V shed 7 bases and J shed 5 bases, with 24 bases lying between them. Germline V gene lookup returns CDR1 MDHEN and CDR2 SYDVKM. The CDR3 DNA is TGTGCCAGCACTCCATGGATCCGGGGTGTTCGGCACGAGCAGTACTTC. It specifies CASTPWIRGVRHEQYF.

This chain connects TRBV5-6 to TRBJ2-4; 9 nucleotides line up with TRBD1. Germline CDR1 SGHDT, CDR2 YYEEEE. Trimming took 0 bases from V and 7 from J; bases not matched to a gene: 5. The CDR3 has 15 amino acids. The CDR3 spells CASSLGLGQGNIQYF. The CDR3 DNA follows: TGTGCCAGCAGCTTGGGGTTGGGACAGGGTAACATTCAGTACTTC.

Turning to this clonotype: Sequence at one end of the junction differs from germline and may be a read error. The chain couples TRBV6-2 or TRBV6-3 to TRBJ2-1, with D perhaps TRBD2 (6 bases). Germline assignment: CDR1 MNHEY and CDR2 SVGEGT. There are 14 residues in the CDR3. This chain's CDR3 is CASLRAGSHNEQFF. Here the CDR3 DNA reads TGTGCCAGCTTAAGAGCGGGCTCCCACAATGAGCAGTTCTTC.

This clonotype was found many times. The chain employs TRBV5-1 and TRBJ1-1; weak D call: TRBD1 (5 bases). The germline CDR1 and CDR2 sequences are SGHRS and YFSETQ. The CDR3 runs 13 residues. V dropped 7 bases and J dropped 3 bases, with 13 bases sitting between them. The CDR3, as DNA: TGCGCCAGCTGGGGCAGCGGGGACACTGAAGCTTTCTTT. Its protein is CASWGSGDTEAFF. The full variable domain, its missing parts supplied by reference TRBV5-1 and TRBJ1-1, is KAGVTQTPRYLIKTRGQQVTLSCSPISGHRSVSWYQQTPGQGLQFLFEYFSETQRNKGNFPGRFSGRQFSNSRSEMNVSTLELGDSALYLCASWGSGDTEAFFGQGTRLTVV.

This clonotype was seen a single time. V gene TRBV7-9 combines with J gene TRBJ2-1; TRBD2 matches 9 bases. Germline lookup yields CDR1 SEHNR and CDR2 FQNEAQ (reference sequence). The V gene end was trimmed by 9 bases and the J gene end by 4 bases; junction bases not matched to a gene: 7. This CDR3 has 14 amino acids. CDR3 coding DNA: TGTGCCAGTATGCTAGCGGGATCATACAATGAGCAGTTCTTC. The encoded protein is CASMLAGSYNEQFF. Looking up the rest from reference TRBV7-9 and TRBJ2-1 gives the full variable domain: DTGVSQNPRHKITKRGQNVTFRCDPISEHNRLYWYRQTLGQGPEFLTYFQNEAQLEKSRLLSDRFSAERPKGSFSTLEIQRTEQGDSAMYLCASMLAGSYNEQFFGPGTRLTVL.

Regarding this clonotype: A single base separates this from a much larger clone, so it may be a read error. The genes are TRBV7-2 and TRBJ2-7; TRBD1 or TRBD2 may be the D gene (6 bases each). There are 12 residues in the CDR3. The V end lost 7 bases, the J end lost 9 bases, and 16 bases lay between the germline ends. CDR1 is SGHTA and CDR2 is FQGNSA in the germline V gene. The CDR3 is CASIGPGGRQYF. The DNA of the CDR3 is TGTGCCAGCATCGGCCCCGGGGGCCGGCAGTACTTC.

This clonotype was detected ten times or more. The chain employs TRBV28 and TRBJ1-1; D gene ambiguous. Trimming shortened V by 7 bases and J by 7 bases, and 34 bases separated the two germline ends. The CDR3 extends over 19 amino acids. Germline V gene data show CDR1 as MDHEN and CDR2 as SYDVKM. The CDR3 loop is CASNLFPPLSGGGSLEAFF. For the CDR3, the DNA is TGTGCCAGCAACTTATTTCCCCCCCTCTCAGGAGGCGGGAGTCTTGAAGCTTTCTTT.

The J gene is TRBJ1-5, the V gene TRBV30; weak D call: TRBD1 (5 bases). V dropped 0 bases and J dropped 3 bases, with 12 bases sitting between them. This CDR3 is 15 amino acids long. Germline V gene lookup returns CDR1 GTSNPN and CDR2 SVGIG (reference sequence). CDR3 protein: CAWSVRDGTNQPQHF. In DNA, the CDR3 is TGTGCCTGGAGTGTACGGGACGGGACCAATCAGCCCCAGCATTTT.

The chain uses TRBV25-1 and TRBJ2-5, with a tentative D call TRBD2 (6 bases). This CDR3 has 14 amino acids. Trimming shortened V by 3 bases and J by 5 bases, and 13 bases separated the two germline ends. CDR1 is MGHDK, CDR2 SYGVNS, per germline. In nucleotides, the CDR3 is TGTGCCAGCAGTGACGGAGGGGTCCGGGAGACCCAGTACTTC. Its translation: CASSDGGVRETQYF.

This clonotype was seen ten or more times. CDR3: CASTYGGGNSPLHF. As DNA, the CDR3 is TGTGCCAGCACCTACGGCGGGGGGAATTCACCCCTCCACTTT. The chain is built from TRBV28 and TRBJ1-6, with a possible D match to TRBD1 (5 bases). Germline CDR1 reads MDHEN; CDR2 reads SYDVKM. V was trimmed by 7 bases and J by 7 bases, leaving 14 bases between them. The CDR3 extends over 14 amino acids. Full variable domain (missing parts from reference TRBV28 and TRBJ1-6): DVKVTQSSRYLVKRTGEKVFLECVQDMDHENMFWYRQDPGLGLRLIYFSYDVKMKEKGDIPEGYSVSREKKERFSLILESASTNQTSMYLCASTYGGGNSPLHFGNGTRLTVT.

This clonotype was found many times. This sequence joins TRBV7-3 and TRBJ2-1, with D possibly TRBD2 on 6 matching bases. V was cut by 4 bases and J by 10 bases, with 14 bases left in between. Germline-derived CDR1 and CDR2 are SGHTA and FQGTGA. This CDR3 is built from 13 residues. The CDR3 region has the DNA TGTGCCAGCAGCTCCAAGGAGGGCCGCGAGCAGTTCTTC. This sequence encodes CASSSKEGREQFF.

This clonotype was seen ten or more times. The chain employs TRBV20-1 and TRBJ1-1; the match to TRBD1 covers 8 bases. V lost 2 bases to trimming and J lost 4 bases; unmatched junction nucleotides: 9. The length of the CDR3 is 15 residues. Germline V gene lookup returns CDR1 DFQATT and CDR2 SNEGSKA (reference sequence). CDR3 sequence reads: CSARFRGRWSTEAFF. Here the CDR3 DNA reads TGCAGTGCTAGATTCAGGGGGCGGTGGTCCACTGAAGCTTTCTTT.

For this clonotype: A single base separates this from a much larger clone, so it may be a read error. This is likely a read error, given that the CDR3 carries no conserved phenylalanine or tryptophan at its end. The chain is built from TRBV3-1 and TRBJ2-1, with D perhaps matching TRBD2 (5 bases). CDR1 and CDR2 (germline): LGHDT, YNNKEL (reference sequence). CDR3 length equals 16 residues. V dropped 0 bases and J dropped 4 bases, with 13 bases sitting between them. The CDR3 sequence: CASSQDLGGRYNEQFL. CDR3 nucleotides: TGTGCCAGCAGCCAAGATTTAGGAGGTCGGTACAATGAGCAGTTCCTC.

On this clonotype itself: A much larger clone lies one base from this, so it may be a read error. V gene TRBV5-1 combines with J gene TRBJ2-3, with 12 bases that match TRBD1. V shed 4 bases and J 4 bases; nucleotides not matched to a gene: 13. CDR1 and CDR2 (germline): SGHRS, YFSETQ. CDR3 length: 18 amino acids. CDR3: CASSLGQGAFDGADTQYF. DNA for the CDR3: TGCGCCAGCAGCCTGGGACAGGGGGCTTTTGACGGCGCAGATACGCAGTATTTT.

This clonotype was seen repeatedly, ten times or more. The genes are TRBV6-6 and TRBJ2-7, with 14 bases identical to TRBD2. Germline CDR1 reads MNHNY; CDR2 reads SVGAGI (reference sequence). The V gene end was trimmed by 2 bases and the J gene end by 4 bases; junction bases not matched to a gene: 1. This CDR3 region has 15 residues. The CDR3 protein is CASSYGTSGRYEQYF. The DNA of the CDR3 is TGTGCCAGCAGTTACGGGACTAGCGGGAGATACGAGCAGTACTTC.

This clonotype occurred many times. This chain links TRBV28 with TRBJ2-5, with 10 bases lining up with TRBD2. After removal of 1 base from V and 4 bases from J, the junction contained 12 bases not matched to a gene. This CDR3 region has 18 residues. Germline-derived CDR1 and CDR2 are MDHEN and SYDVKM. CDR3 coding DNA: TGTGCCAGCAGTTTATTCCTAGCGGGAGTAAACGGTGGAGAGACCCAGTACTTC. It translates to CASSLFLAGVNGGETQYF.

This clonotype was recorded many times. The gene calls are TRBV2 and TRBJ2-3, with 9 bases identical to TRBD2. Per the germline V gene, CDR1 is SNHLY and CDR2 is FYNNEI. The CDR3 spans 16 residues. Trimming cost V 3 bases and J 1 base; bases outside gene matches: 5. The CDR3, as DNA: TGTGCCAGCAGTGAGGTCAGGACTAGCGGCACAGATACGCAGTATTTT. This sequence encodes CASSEVRTSGTDTQYF.

This clonotype turned up a few times. The rearrangement links TRBV7-9 to TRBJ1-1; unclear D gene. Between the trimmed V and J ends, which lost 3 bases and 3 bases, there was a span of 8 bases. Germline-derived CDR1 and CDR2 are SEHNR and FQNEAQ (reference sequence). The CDR3 has 13 amino acids. CDR3 bases: TGTGCCAGCAGCTTTAATAGGGACACTGAAGCTTTCTTT. This encodes CASSFNRDTEAFF. Looking up the rest from reference TRBV7-9 and TRBJ1-1 gives the full variable domain: DTGVSQNPRHKITKRGQNVTFRCDPISEHNRLYWYRQTLGQGPEFLTYFQNEAQLEKSRLLSDRFSAERPKGSFSTLEIQRTEQGDSAMYLCASSFNRDTEAFFGQGTRLTVV.

V and J are TRBV5-1 and TRBJ1-3; 8 bases fit TRBD1. V was clipped by 3 bases and J by 4 bases; unmatched bases: 6. CDR3 length equals 15 residues. Germline V gene sequence: CDR1 SGHRS, CDR2 YFSETQ. CDR3 sequence (DNA): TGCGCCAGCAGCTCGGACAGGGCGTCCGGAAACACCATATATTTT. Translating it yields CASSSDRASGNTIYF.

The genes are TRBV20-1 and TRBJ1-5; D possibly corresponds to TRBD1 (5 bases). CDR3 length: 15 residues. Trimming pared 5 bases from V and 4 bases from J, leaving 18 bases between. CDR1 and CDR2 from the germline V gene are DFQATT and SNEGSKA (reference sequence). The CDR3 loop is CSADFPVGVNQPQHF. For the CDR3, the DNA is TGCAGTGCTGACTTCCCGGTGGGGGTTAATCAGCCCCAGCATTTT.